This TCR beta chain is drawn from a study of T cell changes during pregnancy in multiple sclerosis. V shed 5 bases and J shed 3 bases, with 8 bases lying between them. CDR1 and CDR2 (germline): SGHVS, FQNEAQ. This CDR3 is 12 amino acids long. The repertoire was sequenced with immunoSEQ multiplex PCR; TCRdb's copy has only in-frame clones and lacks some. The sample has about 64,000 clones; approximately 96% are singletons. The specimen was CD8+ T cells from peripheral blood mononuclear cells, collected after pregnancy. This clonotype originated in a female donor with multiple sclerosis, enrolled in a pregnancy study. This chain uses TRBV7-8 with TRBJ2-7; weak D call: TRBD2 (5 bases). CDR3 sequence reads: CASSEGLYEQYF. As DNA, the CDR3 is TGTGCCAGCAGCGAGGGTCTCTACGAGCAGTACTTC.